This is a list of T cell receptor beta chains from one sample in a study of molecular identifiers for immune sequencing clone quantification. TCRdb ran MiXCR on the PCR reads and lists one entry per CDR3 protein. This table holds just under 650,000 distinct CDR3 sequences, 15% to 20% found once. Sequencing was performed on naive CD8+ T cells from blood, with Jurkat cell RNA spiked in. These receptors originate from a human donor in good health. Some libraries in this study had Jurkat cell RNA spiked in. The CDR3 runs from the conserved cysteine through the conserved F or W. The D gene is left open where the match is weak. Clone size is not always given. Where it is, it says once, few, many or a class for expanded clones.

>few|TRBJ2-7|TRBD1|TRBV2
CASSESLDRAHEQYF
TGTGCCAGCAGTGAAAGCTTAGACAGGGCCCACGAGCAGTACTTC
>.|TRBJ2-7|TRBD1|TRBV28
CASSSGTGLLNEQYF
TGTGCCAGCAGTTCCGGGACAGGGCTCCTAAACGAGCAGTACTTC
>many|TRBJ1-5|TRBD1|TRBV12-3/TRBV12-4
CASSQGTGYSNQPQHF
TGTGCCAGCAGCCAGGGGACAGGGTATAGCAATCAGCCCCAGCATTTT
>many|TRBJ1-2|.|TRBV7-9
CASSLVGRINYGYTF
TGTGCCAGCAGCTTAGTAGGACGTATAAACTATGGCTACACCTTC
>.|TRBJ2-7|TRBD1|TRBV18
CASSPDRGIGTYEQYF
TGTGCCAGCTCACCCGACAGGGGAATAGGAACCTACGAGCAGTACTTC
>many|TRBJ2-3|.|TRBV13
CASRGFTDTQYF
TGTGCCAGCCGTGGATTCACAGATACGCAGTATTTT
>once|TRBJ2-3|.|TRBV6-4
CASSDQYAGDGTDTQYF
TGTGCCAGCAGTGACCAGTACGCAGGGGATGGCACAGATACGCAGTATTTT
>.|TRBJ2-2|.|TRBV19
CASSMIRGGGTGELFF
TGTGCCAGTAGTATGATCAGAGGCGGCGGCACCGGGGAGCTGTTTTTT
>many|TRBJ2-1|TRBD2|TRBV30
CAWSGGSVIF
TGTGCCTGGAGTGGCGGGAGTGTAATCTTC
>many|TRBJ1-1|.|TRBV5-4
CASSRFLNTEAFF
TGTGCCAGCTCGAGGTTTCTGAACACTGAAGCTTTCTTT
>few|TRBJ2-1|.|TRBV27
CASAERPSVNEQFF
TGTGCCAGCGCGGAGCGTCCATCAGTCAATGAGCAGTTCTTC
>.|TRBJ2-1|TRBD1|TRBV7-9
CASSRTGTGFGNEQFF
TGTGCCAGCAGCCGCACCGGGACAGGGTTCGGCAATGAGCAGTTCTTC
>.|TRBJ2-7|TRBD2|TRBV27
CASAPGTSGPYEQYF
TGTGCCAGCGCCCCCGGGACTAGCGGGCCCTACGAGCAGTACTTC
>many|TRBJ1-2|.|TRBV27
CASSLYPDFYGYTF
TGTGCCAGCAGTTTATATCCGGATTTCTATGGCTACACCTTC
>many|TRBJ2-1|.|TRBV29-1
CSVEGPTVSYNEQFF
TGCAGCGTTGAAGGCCCGACGGTATCCTACAATGAGCAGTTCTTC
>once|TRBJ2-1|.|TRBV11-2
CASGSLGTGTLYGNEQFF
TGTGCCAGCGGCTCCTTAGGCACCGGGACTTTATACGGGAATGAGCAGTTCTTC
>many|TRBJ2-7|TRBD1|TRBV20-1
CSAPSPGQGNLEQYF
TGCAGTGCCCCGTCCCCCGGACAGGGGAATCTCGAGCAGTACTTC
>many|TRBJ2-3|.|TRBV2
CASSDPEGSTDTQYF
TGTGCCAGCAGTGATCCAGAGGGGAGCACAGATACGCAGTATTTT
>many|TRBJ2-3|TRBD2|TRBV6-6
CASSYSGGRTTDTQYF
TGTGCCAGCAGTTATTCTGGCGGGAGGACCACAGATACGCAGTATTTT
>.|TRBJ2-1|TRBD2|TRBV7-9
CASSHGGSVPDEQFF
TGTGCCAGCAGTCATGGCGGGAGCGTTCCGGATGAGCAGTTCTTC
>many|TRBJ2-7|.|TRBV28
CASTGLRSSSYEQYF
TGTGCCAGCACCGGTCTGCGGAGCAGCTCCTACGAGCAGTACTTC
>few|TRBJ2-2|.|TRBV6-2/TRBV6-3
CASSYSPSCTGELFF
TGTGCCAGCAGTTACTCGCCTTCTTGCACCGGGGAGCTGTTTTTT
>many|TRBJ1-5|TRBD1|TRBV4-1
CASSQEGTGSNQPQHF
TGCGCCAGCAGCCAAGAAGGGACAGGGAGCAATCAGCCCCAGCATTTT
>many|TRBJ2-3|TRBD1|TRBV5-6
CASSLDRGDTDTQYF
TGTGCCAGCAGCCTGGACAGGGGGGACACAGATACGCAGTATTTT
>few|TRBJ2-2|.|TRBV4-1
CASSQLSGAGGELFF
TGCGCCAGCAGCCAACTTTCGGGGGCCGGCGGGGAGCTGTTTTTT
>few|TRBJ1-3|.|TRBV6-5
CASSPHREGTGNTIYF
TGTGCCAGCAGTCCGCATCGGGAGGGGACAGGAAACACCATATATTTT
>few|TRBJ2-7|.|TRBV9
CASSGSGVEQYF
TGTGCCAGCAGCGGTTCGGGGGTCGAGCAGTACTTC
>many|TRBJ2-5|TRBD2|TRBV7-9
CASRGTRTSGRLQETQYF
TGTGCCAGCAGAGGTACGAGGACTAGCGGGAGGCTACAAGAGACCCAGTACTTC
>many|TRBJ1-2|.|TRBV6-6
CASSHLHHDYGYTF
TGTGCCAGCAGTCACCTACACCACGACTATGGCTACACCTTC
>few|TRBJ2-7|TRBD2|TRBV3-1
CASSKESSSGEGEQYF
TGTGCCAGCAGCAAAGAGTCATCTAGCGGAGAGGGCGAGCAGTACTTC
>few|TRBJ2-7|TRBD1|TRBV10-3
CATSEPDRGDEQYF
TGTGCCACCAGTGAGCCGGACAGGGGCGACGAGCAGTACTTC
>many|TRBJ2-7|.|TRBV4-3
CASSQGQGKNEQYF
TGCGCCAGCAGCCAAGGTCAGGGGAAAAACGAGCAGTACTTC
>.|TRBJ2-7|.|TRBV4-1
CASSQVEVDYEQYF
TGCGCCAGCAGCCAAGTTGAGGTTGACTACGAGCAGTACTTC
>many|TRBJ1-1|.|TRBV27
CASSLGLDAEAFF
TGTGCCAGCAGTTTAGGCCTCGACGCTGAAGCTTTCTTT
>many|TRBJ2-2|.|TRBV7-9
CASSILSPGGELFF
TGTGCCAGCAGCATCCTAAGCCCCGGCGGGGAGCTGTTTTTT
>many|TRBJ1-4|TRBD1|TRBV7-9
CASSKQGVDEKLFF
TGTGCCAGCAGCAAACAGGGGGTAGATGAAAAACTGTTTTTT
>many|TRBJ1-5|.|TRBV28
CASSLVDTNQPQHF
TGTGCCAGCAGTTTAGTGGACACCAATCAGCCCCAGCATTTT
>.|TRBJ1-3|.|TRBV19
CASTIGSSGNTIYF
TGTGCCAGTACCATAGGGAGCTCTGGAAACACCATATATTTT
>many|TRBJ1-1|.|TRBV5-1
CASSPPSLGINTEAFF
TGCGCCAGCAGTCCACCCAGTTTAGGTATTAACACTGAAGCTTTCTTT
>.|TRBJ1-6|.|TRBV3-1
CASSQSGGLGNSPLHF
TGTGCCAGCAGCCAAAGCGGGGGGTTAGGGAATTCACCCCTCCACTTT
>many|TRBJ2-3|TRBD2|TRBV5-5
CASSLFWSGSSAGTDTQYF
TGTGCCAGCAGCTTGTTTTGGAGCGGGAGTTCAGCTGGCACAGATACGCAGTATTTT
>few|TRBJ1-2|TRBD1|TRBV6-1
CASRRTGRDYGYTF
TGTGCCAGCAGGCGGACAGGACGCGACTATGGCTACACCTTC
>.|TRBJ1-4|.|TRBV6-5
CASSYWGGTNEKLFF
TGTGCCAGCAGTTACTGGGGGGGTACTAATGAAAAACTGTTTTTT
>many|TRBJ1-3|TRBD1|TRBV7-2
CASSSGQGTVSGNTIYF
TGTGCCAGCAGCTCCGGACAGGGCACAGTCTCTGGAAACACCATATATTTT
>many|TRBJ2-7|.|TRBV29-1
CSVRLRDRPYEQYF
TGCAGCGTTCGACTGCGGGACAGACCTTACGAGCAGTACTTC
>.|TRBJ1-1|.|TRBV6-5
CASSYSSMNTEAFF
TGTGCCAGCAGTTATTCGTCCATGAACACTGAAGCTTTCTTT
>few|TRBJ1-4|.|TRBV7-6
CASSEYIGEKLFF
TGTGCCAGCAGCGAATATATAGGGGAAAAACTGTTTTTT
>many|TRBJ2-1|.|TRBV7-2
CASSSLGGGQYNEQFF
TGTGCCAGCAGCTCCCTCGGCGGGGGACAATACAATGAGCAGTTCTTC
>many|TRBJ1-5|.|TRBV20-1
CSADSRVYSNQPQHF
TGCAGTGCAGATAGTAGGGTATATAGCAATCAGCCCCAGCATTTT
>many|TRBJ2-4|.|TRBV27
CASSRGGKNIQYF
TGTGCCAGCAGCCGAGGGGGCAAAAACATTCAGTACTTC
>few|TRBJ1-2|.|TRBV30
CAWHRGTGYTF
TGTGCCTGGCATAGGGGGACTGGCTACACCTTC
>many|TRBJ2-2|.|TRBV24-1
CATSASWNTGELFF
TGTGCCACCAGTGCCAGCTGGAACACCGGGGAGCTGTTTTTT
>many|TRBJ1-1|.|TRBV10-3
CAISEGQLGTEAFF
TGTGCCATCAGTGAGGGACAGTTGGGTACTGAAGCTTTCTTT
>many|TRBJ1-3|.|TRBV13
CASSLSGAPSGNTIYF
TGTGCCAGCAGCTTGTCCGGGGCCCCCTCTGGAAACACCATATATTTT
>.|TRBJ1-2|.|TRBV7-2
CASTSNRYGYTF
TGTGCCAGCACCTCTAACAGATATGGCTACACCTTC
>few|TRBJ1-1|.|TRBV7-9
CASSLNMGARTEAFF
TGTGCCAGCAGCTTGAACATGGGGGCGCGGACTGAAGCTTTCTTT
>.|TRBJ2-1|.|TRBV19
CASSIGGGPYNEQFF
TGTGCCAGTAGTATCGGCGGGGGCCCCTACAATGAGCAGTTCTTC
>many|TRBJ1-1|.|TRBV27
CASSPRGANTEAFF
TGTGCCAGCAGTCCCAGGGGAGCAAACACTGAAGCTTTCTTT